A selection of T cell receptor beta chains follows, all from one sample in a study of blood T cell repertoires in COVID-19. Profiling relied on immunoSEQ multiplex PCR, and the TCRdb table lists in-frame clones only, not all of them. The sample has 63,000 or so clones; 88% are singletons. Sequenced sample: peripheral blood. The receptor set was obtained from a human donor in a cohort sampled during active COVID-19. Each CDR3 is given with its conserved first and last residue. Each record gives: clone size, V gene, CDR3 protein. A row's size may be missing; if present it is once, few, many or a size class.

NA | TRBV19 | CASSSYRGRQETQYF
NA | TRBV11-2 | CASSVREWNEKLFF
NA | TRBV7-2 | CASSSRAFYNEQFF
NA | TRBV7-3 | CASTSGPSGVGELFF
NA | TRBV18 | CASSPSGGSSYNEQFF
NA | TRBV9 | CASSVRGMGTYNEQFF
once | TRBV5-1 | CASSYPFDGGVTDTQYF
NA | TRBV4-2 | CASSQEDGQAGAIYF
NA | TRBV30 | CAYLLRVQAFF
NA | TRBV6-5 | CASSKLRTADYGYTF
few | TRBV18 | CASSPLNEQFF